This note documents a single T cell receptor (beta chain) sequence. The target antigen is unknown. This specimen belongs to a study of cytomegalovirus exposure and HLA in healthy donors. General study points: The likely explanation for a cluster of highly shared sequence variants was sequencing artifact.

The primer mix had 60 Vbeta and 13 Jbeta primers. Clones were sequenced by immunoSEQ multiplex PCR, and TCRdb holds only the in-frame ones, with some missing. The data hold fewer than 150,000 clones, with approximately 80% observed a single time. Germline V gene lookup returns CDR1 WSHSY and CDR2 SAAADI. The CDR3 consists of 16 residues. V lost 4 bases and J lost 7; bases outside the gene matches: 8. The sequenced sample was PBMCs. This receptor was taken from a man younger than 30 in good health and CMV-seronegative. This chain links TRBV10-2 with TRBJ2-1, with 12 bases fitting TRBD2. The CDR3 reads CASSGTSGRSANEQFF. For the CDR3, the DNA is TGCGCCAGCAGTGGAACTAGCGGGAGGTCCGCGAATGAGCAGTTCTTC.